The 19 T cell receptor beta chains below all came from one sample that was sequenced in a study of blood T cell repertoires in COVID-19 (dated by TCRdb to about 2020). The library relied on the immunoSEQ multiplex PCR assay. Not all clones reach the TCRdb copy of this immuneACCESS table, which keeps in-frame sequences only. Checked studies attribute under half of the gap to unresolved V genes and leave the rest unexplained. In this sample the table shows around 190,000 clones, 76% of which occur a single time. Of the sample, around 16% is held by the ten largest clones. Sample: PBMCs or T cells enriched from blood (not recorded which). The receptors come from a woman between 45 and 60 years old with acute COVID-19.

The chain recombines TRBV5-6 with TRBJ2-5; 7 nucleotides match TRBD1. The CDR3 totals 16 residues. Germline-derived CDR1 and CDR2 are SGHDT and YYEEEE. V lost 3 bases, J lost 2 bases, and 10 bases stayed unmatched. The CDR3 sequence: CASSSVRTGVQETQYF. The CDR3 DNA follows: TGTGCCAGCAGCTCTGTGCGAACAGGGGTTCAAGAGACCCAGTACTTC.

The chain joins TRBV7-9 to TRBJ1-5; D remains ambiguous. CDR3 size: 14 residues. Germline assignment: CDR1 SEHNR and CDR2 FQNEAQ (reference sequence). V dropped 0 bases and J dropped 3 bases, with 6 bases sitting between them. The CDR3 reads CASSLAGVNQPQHF. CDR3 in DNA: TGTGCCAGCAGCTTAGCCGGTGTCAATCAGCCCCAGCATTTT.

The chain uses TRBV10-3 and TRBJ1-4, with 10 bases lining up with TRBD1. Germline V gene lookup returns CDR1 ENHRY and CDR2 SYGVKD. V was pared by 5 bases and J by 6 bases, with 6 bases of the junction left unmatched. This CDR3 has 15 amino acids. The CDR3: CAISPYGTGDEKLFF. In nucleotides, the CDR3 is TGTGCCATCAGTCCTTACGGGACAGGGGATGAAAAACTGTTTTTT.

The chain recombines TRBV25-1 with TRBJ2-4, with D possibly TRBD2 on 7 matching bases. The CDR3 contains 17 residues. The germline CDR1 and CDR2 sequences are MGHDK and SYGVNS. Trimming removed 3 bases from V and 0 bases from J, with 15 bases in between. CDR3 in amino acids: CASSDIGGGPAKNIQYF. In DNA, the CDR3 is TGTGCCAGCAGTGACATAGGGGGGGGCCCAGCCAAAAACATTCAGTACTTC.

CDR3 region: CASSATSLAGGTQYF. DNA of the CDR3: TGTGCCAGCAGCGCGACCTCGCTAGCGGGGGGGACCCAGTACTTC. The rearrangement links TRBV9 to TRBJ2-5, with TRBD2 matching over 11 bases. The CDR3 extends over 15 amino acids. V was pared by 3 bases and J by 7 bases, with 8 bases of the junction left unmatched. Germline CDR1 reads SGDLS; CDR2 reads YYNGEE.

V and J are TRBV28 and TRBJ2-5; TRBD1 aligns across 9 bases. Germline CDR1 and CDR2: MDHEN and SYDVKM. J was trimmed by 4 bases and V by 2 bases; bases with no gene match: 5. This CDR3 contains 15 residues. The CDR3 region has the DNA TGTGCCAGCAGTTTAGGACAGGGGCGTGGAGAGACCCAGTACTTC. Its protein product is CASSLGQGRGETQYF.

The table lists this clone with a count of one. The J gene is TRBJ2-4, the V gene TRBV7-2; 12 bases are shared with TRBD2. Germline assignment: CDR1 SGHTA and CDR2 FQGNSA. V lost 1 base to trimming and J lost 4 bases; unmatched junction nucleotides: 11. This CDR3 has 19 residues. In DNA, the CDR3 is TGTGCCAGCAGCTTAGATCGACTAGCGGGGGTAGTCGGGAAAAACATTCAGTACTTC. As protein: CASSLDRLAGVVGKNIQYF.

The chain recombines TRBV6-4 with TRBJ1-2, with 7 bases that match TRBD1. The V segment lost 2 bases and the J segment 2 bases; nucleotides outside the gene matches: 5. This CDR3 region has 15 residues. Germline assignment: CDR1 MRHNA and CDR2 SNTAGT. CDR3 DNA sequence: TGTGCCAGCAGTGACCTTTCAGGGGGAAACTATGGCTACACCTTC. This codes for CASSDLSGGNYGYTF.

This clone is a singleton in its sample. The chain joins TRBV19 to TRBJ2-4; the D gene is possibly TRBD2 (5 bases). The CDR3 loop spans 17 amino acids. In germline, CDR1 is LNHDA, CDR2 SQIVND (reference sequence). V was trimmed by 6 bases and J by 0 bases, leaving 18 bases between them. CDR3 amino acids: CASSPSSGGIAKNIQYF. The CDR3 region has the DNA TGTGCCAGTAGCCCTTCTAGTGGAGGTATAGCCAAAAACATTCAGTACTTC.

The CDR3 DNA reads as TGCGCCAGCAGCTTGACGGCCGGGGAAGGGCGGGACACTGAAGCTTTCTTT. Protein sequence: CASSLTAGEGRDTEAFF. This rearrangement joins TRBV5-1 to TRBJ1-1; D remains unclear. The CDR3 length is 17 residues. From germline, CDR1 is SGHRS and CDR2 YFSETQ. Trimming took off 1 base at V and 3 bases at J, with 19 bases between the two ends.

This CDR3 is CASSKASGRTEAFF. As DNA, the CDR3 is TGTGCCAGCAGCAAAGCGTCAGGCCGGACTGAAGCTTTCTTT. V and J are TRBV21-1 and TRBJ1-1; TRBD1 is taken as the D call from the table, unchecked against the DNA. TRBV21-1 is noted as a pseudogene. CDR3 size: 14 residues.

This clone was observed a few times. V usage is TRBV6-2 or TRBV6-3 and J usage is TRBJ1-2; D is possibly TRBD1 (6 bases). Trimming pared 6 bases from V and 1 base from J, leaving 15 bases between. Germline V gene lookup returns CDR1 MNHEY and CDR2 SVGEGT. This CDR3 is built from 15 residues. CDR3 sequence reads: CASSPEGDGNYGYTF. The CDR3 region has the DNA TGTGCCAGCAGCCCCGAGGGGGACGGTAACTATGGCTACACCTTC.

The CDR3 reads CASTPGYRRQETQYF. DNA for the CDR3: TGTGCCAGCACTCCCGGATACAGGAGACAAGAGACCCAGTACTTC. The chain couples TRBV7-2 to TRBJ2-5; D might be TRBD1 (5 bases). Germline CDR1 reads SGHTA; CDR2 reads FQGNSA. The CDR3 is made up of 15 amino acids. Trimming took 7 bases from V and 2 from J, leaving 17 bases between them.

The chain has TRBV10-3 and TRBJ1-5; no clear D. This CDR3 is 12 amino acids long. CDR1 is ENHRY and CDR2 is SYGVKD in the germline V gene. V was shortened by 11 bases and J by 2 bases, with 10 bases between the two germline ends. The CDR3 loop is CAPSGCNQPQHF. CDR3 nucleotides: TGTGCCCCTTCGGGGTGCAATCAGCCCCAGCATTTT.

The chain recombines TRBV7-8 with TRBJ2-3; 9 nucleotides agree with TRBD2. J lost 2 bases, V lost 4 bases, and 7 bases had no gene match. Germline CDR1 SGHVS, CDR2 FQNEAQ. The CDR3 covers 16 residues. CDR3 amino acids: CASSSDSGGTTDTQYF. In DNA form, the CDR3 reads TGTGCCAGCAGCTCAGATAGCGGGGGCACCACAGATACGCAGTATTTT.

V and J are TRBV9 and TRBJ1-1; no reliable D call. V shed 3 bases and J shed 0 bases, with 6 bases lying between them. The CDR3 extends over 13 amino acids. CDR1 is SGDLS and CDR2 is YYNGEE in the germline V gene. The CDR3 DNA reads as TGTGCCAGCAGCGAAGACTTGAACACTGAAGCTTTCTTT. It yields the protein CASSEDLNTEAFF.

The chain is built from TRBV24-1 and TRBJ2-1; 8 bases are a match to TRBD2. The J segment lost 8 bases and the V segment lost 4 bases, leaving 12 bases of the junction unmatched. This CDR3 spans 16 amino acids. Germline lookup yields CDR1 KGHDR and CDR2 SFDVKD. The CDR3 coding sequence is TGTGCCACCAGTGACCGGGCGGGGGGCACCAATGATGAGCAGTTCTTC. Translating gives CATSDRAGGTNDEQFF.

CDR3 residues: CASSPTELAGRNEQFF. CDR3 DNA: TGTGCCAGCTCACCAACTGAACTAGCGGGGCGCAATGAGCAGTTCTTC. V usage is TRBV18 and J usage is TRBJ2-1, with TRBD2 matching 10 bases. The germline gives CDR1 KGHSH, CDR2 LQKENI. The trim removed 2 bases at V and 6 bases at J, leaving 7 bases unmatched. The CDR3 extends over 16 amino acids.

This chain joins TRBV7-9 and TRBJ2-1; tentative D call: TRBD1 (6 bases). V gave up 5 bases and J gave up 8 bases, with 16 bases separating them. This CDR3 spans 14 amino acids. Germline V gene data show CDR1 as SEHNR and CDR2 as FQNEAQ (reference sequence). The CDR3 bases are TGTGCCAGCAGCGTACAGGCAGGGGATGATGAGCAGTTCTTC. Translating it yields CASSVQAGDDEQFF.